This T cell receptor beta chain came from a study of T cell responses to AZD1222 COVID-19 vaccine (dated by TCRdb to the early 2020s). Looking at the study overall: AZD1222 recipients whose second dose came at about 4 weeks and those whose second dose came at about 12 weeks were combined into one group, since spike-specific TCR depth and breadth did not differ between the two schedules. Trial participants were enrolled by age into 18-55, 56-69 and 70-plus year subgroups, with approximately 150, 30 and 60 TCR-sequenced participants respectively. A total of around 240 trial participants underwent TCR sequencing, of whom 207 received two doses of AZD1222 and about 25 received two doses of the MenACWY control vaccine.

Concerning this clone: It has no known antigen specificity. No clone much larger than this one lies a single base away; base qualities are absent.

The time point label here, explained by the study, means: baseline before first vaccination. Vaccinee samples were obtained from the UK trials COV001 and COV002, which included a single-blind randomized controlled phase 2/3 trial of AZD1222 (ChAdOx1 nCoV-19) in healthy adults. Trial participant PBMC samples were collected at day 0 and day 28 after the second dose for TCRbeta chain sequencing. Results and caveats for the whole study, not just this receptor: Conclusions about previously exposed vaccinees were limited because only a handful of AZD1222 recipients were SARS-CoV-2 seropositive at baseline. The vaccine-associated CD4 TCRs covered the entire spike protein, and the dominant responses fell in regions 160-218 and 743-854. In the small 56-69-year group, the increase in depth fell short of significance, most likely because of low power. Because no day 14 peak-response samples were available, repertoires were characterized only after the peak T cell response. Participants were mostly white British, with more females than males. The authors suggested clonal diversity may have been underestimated. A significant rise in spike-specific TCR breadth and depth was observed after two AZD1222 doses relative to day 0 and relative to MenACWY recipients. Nearly half of unique spike-specific TCRs reportedly recognized epitopes outside regions mutated in the B.1.351 and B.1.1.7 variants.

The CDR3 regions of human TCRbeta chains were subjected to immunosequencing. The authors' analysis ran thus. TCRs in the repertoires were compared against a reference library of SARS-CoV-2-specific TCRs that had been generated with the MIRA antigen-specificity platform. Breadth was defined as the fraction of unique TCRs that were SARS-CoV-2-associated. Depth was defined as the fraction of total T cells that were SARS-CoV-2-associated. Using the MIRA data, each spike-specific TCR was assigned both to the spike region to which the TCR was reactive and to a CD4 or CD8 class. Log10-transformed breadth and depth values were compared by one-way ANOVA with Sidak's multiple comparisons tests. The table comes from immuneACCESS by way of TCRdb, which keeps in-frame sequences with V and J called. Part of the clones is missing from these tables; in studies checked, under half for an unresolved V gene and the rest for unknown reasons. V, J and clone size are taken as reported in that table, and D and trimming were inferred from the DNA itself. This sample lists just over 80,000 clones; over 80% were detected once. Of the sample, around 5% falls within the top ten clones.

As encoded in the germline V gene, CDR1 is SGDLS while CDR2 is YYNGEE. From cysteine to phenylalanine, the CDR3 is 15 amino acids long. Only the CDR3 DNA stays, 45 bases, in frame from base 1. The V and J ends are trimmed by 4 bases and 0 bases, leaving 13 bases between them. The sequences come from peripheral blood, collected on day 0 of AZD1222 vaccination. The rearrangement joined TRBV9 to TRBJ1-1; the D gene cannot be named for sure. The TCR comes from an adult in good health. The encoded CDR3 is CASSPQFSLNTEAFF. The nucleotides read TGTGCCAGCAGCCCCCAGTTTAGTCTGAACACTGAAGCTTTCTTT.